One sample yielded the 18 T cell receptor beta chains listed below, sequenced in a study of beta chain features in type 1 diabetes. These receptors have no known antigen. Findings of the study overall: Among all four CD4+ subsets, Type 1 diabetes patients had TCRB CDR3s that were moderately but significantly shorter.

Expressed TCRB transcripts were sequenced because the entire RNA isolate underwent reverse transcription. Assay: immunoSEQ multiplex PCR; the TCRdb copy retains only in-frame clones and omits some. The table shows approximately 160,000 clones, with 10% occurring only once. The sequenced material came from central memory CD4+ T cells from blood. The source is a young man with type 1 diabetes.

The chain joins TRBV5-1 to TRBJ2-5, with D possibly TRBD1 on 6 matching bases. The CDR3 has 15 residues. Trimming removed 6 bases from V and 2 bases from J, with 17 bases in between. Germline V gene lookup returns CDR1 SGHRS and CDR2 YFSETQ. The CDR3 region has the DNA TGCGCCAGCACCGAGGGGGTGGCGCGGCAAGAGACCCAGTACTTC. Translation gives CASTEGVARQETQYF.

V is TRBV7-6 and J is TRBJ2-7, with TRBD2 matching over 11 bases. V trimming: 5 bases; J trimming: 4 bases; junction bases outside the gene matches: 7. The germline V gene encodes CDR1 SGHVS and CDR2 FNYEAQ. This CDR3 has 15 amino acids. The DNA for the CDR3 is TGTGCCAGCAGCAACATAGGGACTAGCGGATACGAGCAGTACTTC. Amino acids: CASSNIGTSGYEQYF.

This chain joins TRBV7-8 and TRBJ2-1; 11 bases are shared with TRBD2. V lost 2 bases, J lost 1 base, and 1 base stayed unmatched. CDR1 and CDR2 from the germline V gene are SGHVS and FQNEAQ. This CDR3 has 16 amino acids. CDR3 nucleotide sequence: TGTGCCAGCAGCTTACTAGCGGGAGGATCCTACAATGAGCAGTTCTTC. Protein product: CASSLLAGGSYNEQFF. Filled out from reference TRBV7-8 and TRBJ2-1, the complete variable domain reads GAGVSQSPRYKVAKRGQDVALRCDPISGHVSLFWYQQALGQGPEFLTYFQNEAQLDKSGLPSDRFFAERPEGSVSTLKIQRTQQEDSAVYLCASSLLAGGSYNEQFFGPGTRLTVL.

Here the CDR3 DNA reads TGCGCCAGCAGCCATGGGAGGGGGAGTTCCTACGAGCAGTACTTC. This sequence encodes CASSHGRGSSYEQYF. This sequence joins TRBV4-1 and TRBJ2-7; a weak D match, TRBD2 (7 bases). The V end was cut by 3 bases, the J end by 1 base, with 13 bases between. Germline lookup yields CDR1 MGHRA and CDR2 YSYEKL. This CDR3 is 15 amino acids long.

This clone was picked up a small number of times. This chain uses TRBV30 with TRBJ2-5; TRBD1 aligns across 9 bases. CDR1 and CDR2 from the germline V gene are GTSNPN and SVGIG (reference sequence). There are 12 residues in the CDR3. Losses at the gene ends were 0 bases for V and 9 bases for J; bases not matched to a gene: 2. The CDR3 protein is CAWSVDRGSQYF. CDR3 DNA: TGTGCCTGGAGTGTGGACAGGGGATCCCAGTACTTC.

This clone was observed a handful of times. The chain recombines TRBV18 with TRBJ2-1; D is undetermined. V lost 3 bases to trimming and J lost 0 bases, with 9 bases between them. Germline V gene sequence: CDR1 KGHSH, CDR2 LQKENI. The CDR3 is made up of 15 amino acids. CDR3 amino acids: CASSPTDSSYNEQFF. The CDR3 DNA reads TGTGCCAGCTCACCCACAGATAGCTCCTACAATGAGCAGTTCTTC.

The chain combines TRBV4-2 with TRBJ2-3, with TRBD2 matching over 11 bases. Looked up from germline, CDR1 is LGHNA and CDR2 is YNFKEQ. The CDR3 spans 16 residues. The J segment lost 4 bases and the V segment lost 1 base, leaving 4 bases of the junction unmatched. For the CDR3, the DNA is TGTGCCAGCAGCCAAGTAGTAGCGGGAGGGCCAGATACGCAGTATTTT. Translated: CASSQVVAGGPDTQYF.

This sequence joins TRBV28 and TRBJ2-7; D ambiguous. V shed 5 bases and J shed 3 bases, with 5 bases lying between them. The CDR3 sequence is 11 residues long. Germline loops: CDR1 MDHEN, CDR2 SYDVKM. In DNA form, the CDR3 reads TGTGCCAGCAGTCTTTACTACGAGCAGTACTTC. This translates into CASSLYYEQYF.

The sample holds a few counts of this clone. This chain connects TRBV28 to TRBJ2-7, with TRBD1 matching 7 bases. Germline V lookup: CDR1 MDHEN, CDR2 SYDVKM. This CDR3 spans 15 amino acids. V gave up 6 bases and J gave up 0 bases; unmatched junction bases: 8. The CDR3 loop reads CASRPLGQISYEQYF. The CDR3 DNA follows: TGTGCCAGCAGGCCCCTGGGACAGATCTCCTACGAGCAGTACTTC.

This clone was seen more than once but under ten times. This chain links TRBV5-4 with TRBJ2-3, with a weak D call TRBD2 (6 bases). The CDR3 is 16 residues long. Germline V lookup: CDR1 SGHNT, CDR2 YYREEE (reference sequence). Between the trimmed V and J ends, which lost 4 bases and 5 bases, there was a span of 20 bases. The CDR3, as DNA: TGTGCCAGCAGCCGCGGGGCAGGAGGGCCAGGAGATACGCAGTATTTT. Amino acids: CASSRGAGGPGDTQYF.

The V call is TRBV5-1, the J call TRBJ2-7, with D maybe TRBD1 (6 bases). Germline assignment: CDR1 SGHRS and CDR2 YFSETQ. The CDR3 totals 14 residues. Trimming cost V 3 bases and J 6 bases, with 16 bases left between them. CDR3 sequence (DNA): TGCGCCAGCAGCTCCTTACAGGGACGGAGCGAGCAGTACTTC. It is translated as CASSSLQGRSEQYF.

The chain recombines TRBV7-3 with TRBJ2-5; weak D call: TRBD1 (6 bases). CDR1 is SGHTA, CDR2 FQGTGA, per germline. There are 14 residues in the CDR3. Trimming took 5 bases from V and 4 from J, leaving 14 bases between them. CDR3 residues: CASSPQGSGETQYF. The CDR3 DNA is TGTGCCAGCAGCCCGCAGGGGTCCGGAGAGACCCAGTACTTC.

The CDR3 DNA follows: TGTGCCAGCAGTTCTGGAGATCGGTCCGGGGAGCTGTTTTTT. Its translation: CASSSGDRSGELFF. The gene calls are TRBV28 and TRBJ2-2; no clear D. The V end lost 4 bases, the J end lost 6 bases, and 12 bases lay between the germline ends. This CDR3 is built from 14 residues. Germline V CDR1 and CDR2: MDHEN, SYDVKM.

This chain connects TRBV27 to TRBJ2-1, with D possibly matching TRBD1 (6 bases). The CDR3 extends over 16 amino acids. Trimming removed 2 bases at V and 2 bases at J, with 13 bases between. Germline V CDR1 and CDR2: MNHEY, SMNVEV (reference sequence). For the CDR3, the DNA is TGTGCCAGCAGTTTAATGGGGGCATTCACCTACAATGAGCAGTTCTTC. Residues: CASSLMGAFTYNEQFF.

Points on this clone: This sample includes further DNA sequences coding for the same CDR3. This CDR3 reads CASSPETGELFF. The CDR3, as DNA: TGTGCCAGCAGCCCCGAGACCGGGGAGCTGTTTTTT. The gene calls are TRBV11-2 and TRBJ2-2; unclear D gene. V dropped 5 bases and J dropped 5 bases, with 6 bases sitting between them. From germline, CDR1 is SGHAT and CDR2 FQNNGV. The CDR3 runs to 12 residues. Supplemented by reference TRBV11-2 and TRBJ2-2, the full variable domain reads EAGVAQSPRYKIIEKRQSVAFWCNPISGHATLYWYQQILGQGPKLLIQFQNNGVVDDSQLPKDRFSAERLKGVDSTLKIQPAKLEDSAVYLCASSPETGELFFGEGSRLTVL.

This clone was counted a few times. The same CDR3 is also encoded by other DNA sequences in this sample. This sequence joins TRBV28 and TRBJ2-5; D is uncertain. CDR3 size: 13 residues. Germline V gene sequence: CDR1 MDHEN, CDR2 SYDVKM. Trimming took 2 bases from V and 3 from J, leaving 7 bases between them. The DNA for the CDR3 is TGTGCCAGCAGTTTACCGGGTAAAGAGACCCAGTACTTC. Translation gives CASSLPGKETQYF.

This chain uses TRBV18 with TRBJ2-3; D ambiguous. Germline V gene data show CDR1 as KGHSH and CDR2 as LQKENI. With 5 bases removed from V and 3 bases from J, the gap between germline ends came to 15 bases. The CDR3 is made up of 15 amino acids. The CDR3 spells CASSSFAGFTDTQYF. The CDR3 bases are TGTGCCAGCTCATCTTTCGCCGGGTTTACAGATACGCAGTATTTT.

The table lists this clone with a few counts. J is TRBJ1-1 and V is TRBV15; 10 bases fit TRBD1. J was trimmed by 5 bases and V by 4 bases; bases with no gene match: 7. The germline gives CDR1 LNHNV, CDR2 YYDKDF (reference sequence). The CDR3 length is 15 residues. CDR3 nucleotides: TGTGCCACCAGCACGAGACAGGGGGCAGGGACTGAAGCTTTCTTT. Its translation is CATSTRQGAGTEAFF.